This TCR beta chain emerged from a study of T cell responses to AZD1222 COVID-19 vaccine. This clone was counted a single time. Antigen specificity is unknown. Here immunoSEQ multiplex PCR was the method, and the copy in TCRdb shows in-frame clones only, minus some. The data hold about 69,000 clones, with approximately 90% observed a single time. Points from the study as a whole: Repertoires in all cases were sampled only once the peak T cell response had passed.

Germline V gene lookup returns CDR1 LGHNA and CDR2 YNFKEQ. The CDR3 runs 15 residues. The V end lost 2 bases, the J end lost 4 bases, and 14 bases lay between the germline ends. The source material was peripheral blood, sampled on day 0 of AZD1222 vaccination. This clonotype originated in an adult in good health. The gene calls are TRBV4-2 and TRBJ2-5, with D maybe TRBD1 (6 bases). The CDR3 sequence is CASSQNAGDRETQYF. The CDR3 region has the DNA TGTGCCAGCAGCCAAAATGCAGGGGACCGAGAGACCCAGTACTTC.